Shown below are 9 T cell receptor beta chains from a single sample sequenced in a study of cytomegalovirus exposure and HLA in healthy donors. PCR used 60 Vbeta primers and 13 Jbeta primers. Repertoires were generated with immunoSEQ multiplex PCR, while TCRdb's copy carries only in-frame clones and drops some. The profile covers about 160,000 clones, with around 82% appearing a single time and around 0.96% taken by the ten largest. Sequenced: PBMCs. All receptors come from a man aged 30-40 years in good health and CMV-seronegative.

The chain joins TRBV18 to TRBJ1-1; the match to TRBD1 covers 8 bases. Trimming removed 3 bases from V and 0 bases from J; junction bases left unmatched: 9. Germline V gives CDR1 KGHSH, CDR2 LQKENI. CDR3 size: 17 residues. The CDR3 reads CASSPRDRWDLNTEAFF. In DNA, the CDR3 is TGTGCCAGCTCACCCCGGGACAGGTGGGACCTGAACACTGAAGCTTTCTTT.

The chain couples TRBV5-8 to TRBJ1-1; D possibly corresponds to TRBD1 (5 bases). The CDR3 consists of 14 residues. The V gene lost 2 bases and the J gene lost 5 bases, with 13 bases spanning the gap. CDR1 and CDR2 from the germline V gene are SGHTS and YDEGEE. CDR3 sequence: CASSLGARRTEAFF. The CDR3 bases are TGTGCCAGCAGCTTAGGGGCCAGACGGACTGAAGCTTTCTTT.

CDR3 DNA sequence: TGTGCCAGTAGTTCTCTTAGGCGTCCGACAGGGGCCTACGAGCAGTACTTC. It codes for CASSSLRRPTGAYEQYF. The chain carries TRBV19 and TRBJ2-7; 8 bases map to TRBD1. Germline V gene lookup returns CDR1 LNHDA and CDR2 SQIVND (reference sequence). CDR3 length: 17 amino acids. V shed 5 bases, J shed 2 bases, and the junction held 14 bases outside the gene matches. The complete variable domain, with remaining parts taken from reference TRBV19 and TRBJ2-7, reads DGGITQSPKYLFRKEGQNVTLSCEQNLNHDAMYWYRQDPGQGLRLIYYSQIVNDFQKGDIAEGYSVSREKKESFPLTVTSAQKNPTAFYLCASSSLRRPTGAYEQYFGPGTRLTVT.

A word on this clone: One end of the junction varies from germline; a read error may be responsible. The chain combines TRBV14 with TRBJ1-6, with D unresolved. This CDR3 has 15 amino acids. Germline assignment: CDR1 SGHDN and CDR2 FVKESK. The CDR3 DNA reads TGTGCCAGCAGCCAAGTGCAAACGTCTAATTCCCCCCTCCACTTT. As protein: CASSQVQTSNSPLHF.

This clone has just a few counts. The chain joins TRBV9 to TRBJ2-7, with 11 bases aligning to TRBD2. This CDR3 comprises 17 residues. Germline V lookup: CDR1 SGDLS, CDR2 YYNGEE. With 0 bases clipped from V and 0 bases from J, the junction kept 5 bases outside the gene matches. The CDR3 DNA follows: TGTGCCAGCAGCGTAGGTTTGGGACTAGCGGCCTCCTACGAGCAGTACTTC. Its translation: CASSVGLGLAASYEQYF.

This clone showed up just once. CDR3 DNA sequence: TGTGCCAGCAGCCAGGGAGCGGGAGGCCCCCCCGAGCAGTACTTC. It specifies CASSQGAGGPPEQYF. V usage is TRBV4-2 and J usage is TRBJ2-7; TRBD2 matches 9 bases. This CDR3 is built from 15 residues. CDR1 is LGHNA, CDR2 YNFKEQ, per germline. V shed 3 bases and J 6 bases; nucleotides not matched to a gene: 9.

V gene TRBV19 combines with J gene TRBJ2-7; maybe TRBD1 (7 bases). The germline V and J ends were trimmed by 5 bases and 8 bases, with 25 bases remaining between them. The CDR3 sequence is 16 residues long. Germline CDR1 is LNHDA and CDR2 is SQIVND (reference sequence). The CDR3 coding sequence is TGTGCCAGTAGTCCCGCGCGGGACAGATATTCTACGAAGCAGTACTTC. Translation gives CASSPARDRYSTKQYF.

The V gene is TRBV7-6, the J gene TRBJ2-1, with a possible D match to TRBD2 (6 bases). This CDR3 comprises 17 residues. Germline V CDR1 and CDR2: SGHVS, FNYEAQ. V shed 5 bases and J shed 7 bases, with 24 bases lying between them. The CDR3 nucleotides are TGTGCCAGCAGCACAAACGGGGCTAGCGAGGCCCCTAATGAGCAGTTCTTC. Protein: CASSTNGASEAPNEQFF.

This clone has just one count. The chain employs TRBV7-9 and TRBJ1-2; D not certain. Germline V CDR1 and CDR2: SEHNR, FQNEAQ (reference sequence). This CDR3 is 12 amino acids long. V was shortened by 5 bases and J by 8 bases, with 12 bases between the two germline ends. DNA of the CDR3: TGTGCCAGCAGCCCCGACTACGGGGGCTACACCTTC. As protein: CASSPDYGGYTF.